This T cell receptor beta chain was captured by sequencing in a study of shared clonotypes between healthy human individuals. Profiling relied on immunoSEQ multiplex PCR, and the TCRdb table lists in-frame clones only, not all of them. Among some 500,000 clones listed, approximately 95% were seen once. Sequenced sample: naive CD4+ T cells sorted from blood. Described subset: CD45RA+ positively selected. This TCR was recovered from a woman aged 25 to 39 in good health.

This CDR3 reads CASSLQLAGRYEQYF. The CDR3 nucleotides read TGTGCCAGCAGCTTGCAGTTAGCGGGGCGCTACGAGCAGTACTTC. V usage is TRBV5-4 and J usage is TRBJ2-7, with 8 positions matching TRBD2. CDR1 and CDR2 from the germline V gene are SGHNT and YYREEE (reference sequence). The CDR3 totals 15 residues. J gave up 3 bases and V 1 base, and 6 bases lay outside the gene matches.